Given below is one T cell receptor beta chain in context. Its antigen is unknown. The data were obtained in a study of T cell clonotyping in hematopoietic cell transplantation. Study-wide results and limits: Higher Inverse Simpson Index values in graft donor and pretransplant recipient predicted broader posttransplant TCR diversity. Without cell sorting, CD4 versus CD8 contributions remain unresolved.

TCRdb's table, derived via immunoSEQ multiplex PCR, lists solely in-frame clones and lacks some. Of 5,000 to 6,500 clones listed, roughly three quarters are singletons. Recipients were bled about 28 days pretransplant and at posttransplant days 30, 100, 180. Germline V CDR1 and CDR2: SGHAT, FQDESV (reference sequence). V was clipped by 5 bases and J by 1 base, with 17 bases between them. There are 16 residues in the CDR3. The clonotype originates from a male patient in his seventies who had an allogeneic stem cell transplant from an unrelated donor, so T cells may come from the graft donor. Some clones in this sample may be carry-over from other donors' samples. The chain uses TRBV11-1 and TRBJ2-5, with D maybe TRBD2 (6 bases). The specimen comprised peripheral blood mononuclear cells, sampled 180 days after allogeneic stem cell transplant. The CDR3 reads CASSPRLGRSQETQYF. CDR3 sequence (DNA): TGTGCCAGCAGCCCCCGACTAGGGAGGAGCCAAGAGACCCAGTACTTC.